This T cell receptor beta chain was recorded in a study of blood T cell repertoires in COVID-19. Study as a whole: Nucleic acid was either cDNA or gDNA, and it came from T cells, B-cell-depleted T cells, or PBMCs.

The CDR3 totals 15 residues. In the source study's methods: Reference gene primer amplification gave estimated nucleated cell counts. The assay was immunoSEQ multiplex PCR, and TCRdb's table has in-frame clones only and misses some. That table gives V, J and clone size, and the DNA gave D and trimming. The profile shows roughly 150,000 clones, 87% of them singletons. The chain uses TRBV21-1 and TRBJ1-2; the DNA was not used to check the table's D call, TRBD1. TRBV21-1 represents a pseudogene. Material: peripheral blood. This receptor was identified in a man older than 75 with acute or convalescent COVID-19. CDR3 sequence reads: CASWDRGLANYGYTF. In DNA form, the CDR3 reads TGTGCCAGCTGGGACAGGGGGCTCGCGAACTATGGCTACACCTTC.